These 5 T cell receptor beta chains came from one sample sequenced in a study of response to subunit inactivated influenza vaccine. One entry per CDR3 protein, called by TCRdb with MiXCR from the RT-PCR reads. The repertoire consists of under 200,000 distinct CDR3 sequences, with 12% occurring once and the leading ten covering 25% to 30%. These sequences were also reported in another study, on T cells expressing NK-cell markers. That study adds: Beta-chain TCR cDNA was generated via 5'RACE template switching with UMIs.

The material was CD8+ T cells sorted from PBMCs, obtained 11 to 12 days after vaccination. The receptors originated from a man aged 50 or older who received an inactivated influenza vaccine.

A few counts support this clonotype. V usage is TRBV5-5 and J usage is TRBJ2-7, with a weak D call TRBD1 (5 bases). V lost 2 bases to trimming and J lost 2 bases, with 14 bases between them. CDR1 and CDR2 from the germline V gene are SGHKS and YYEKEE (reference sequence). CDR3 length equals 15 residues. CDR3 amino acids: CASSFFLTETYEQYF. CDR3 nucleotide sequence: TGTGCCAGCAGCTTTTTCTTGACAGAGACCTACGAGCAGTACTTC.

V and J are TRBV7-6 and TRBJ1-1; D possibly corresponds to TRBD1 (6 bases). This CDR3 comprises 15 residues. CDR1 is SGHVS and CDR2 is FNYEAQ in the germline V gene. Trimming left V 5 bases short and J 0 bases short, with 13 bases between. DNA of the CDR3: TGTGCCAGCAGCCCCGTGGCAGGGGTGAACACTGAAGCTTTCTTT. Its protein product is CASSPVAGVNTEAFF.

The chain couples TRBV6-2 or TRBV6-3 to TRBJ2-1; the D call may be TRBD1 or TRBD2 (6 bases each). The CDR3 has 15 residues. Trimming removed 2 bases at V and 2 bases at J, with 10 bases between. Germline values: CDR1 MNHEY, CDR2 SVGEGT. CDR3 in DNA: TGTGCCAGCAGTTACGGTGGGGGGCCCTACAATGAGCAGTTCTTC. The encoded protein is CASSYGGGPYNEQFF.

The chain recombines TRBV6-2 or TRBV6-3 with TRBJ1-1, with no clear D. Germline loops: CDR1 MNHEY, CDR2 SVGEGT. The germline V and J ends were trimmed by 8 bases and 8 bases, with 15 bases remaining between them. CDR3 length equals 12 residues. The DNA of the CDR3 is TGTGCCAGCTTGGCTGCTCCCCGGGAAGCTTTCTTT. Translating it yields CASLAAPREAFF.

In its sample, this clonotype was seen a few times. The genes are TRBV9 and TRBJ2-3, with TRBD1 matching over 9 bases. There are 16 residues in the CDR3. Unmatched junction bases numbered 4, after V lost 0 bases and J lost 2 bases. The germline V gene encodes CDR1 SGDLS and CDR2 YYNGEE. CDR3 amino acids: CASSVAGQGYTDTQYF. CDR3 nucleotide sequence: TGTGCCAGCAGCGTAGCGGGACAGGGCTACACAGATACGCAGTATTTT.